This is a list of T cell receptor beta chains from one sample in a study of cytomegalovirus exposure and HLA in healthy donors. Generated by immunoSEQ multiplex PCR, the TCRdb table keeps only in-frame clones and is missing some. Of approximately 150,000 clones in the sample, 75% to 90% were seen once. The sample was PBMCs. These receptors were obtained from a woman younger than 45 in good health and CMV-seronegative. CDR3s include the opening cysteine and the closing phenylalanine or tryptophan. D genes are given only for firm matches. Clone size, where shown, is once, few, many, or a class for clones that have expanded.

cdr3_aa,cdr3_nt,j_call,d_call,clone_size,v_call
CASREAGGLYNEQFF,TGTGCCAGCAGAGAAGCGGGGGGGCTCTACAATGAGCAGTTCTTC,TRBJ2-1,TRBD2,few,TRBV6-1
CASSTQGTAYEQYF,TGTGCCAGCAGTACGCAGGGGACCGCCTACGAGCAGTACTTC,TRBJ2-7,.,.,TRBV6-6
CASSLVSGGPQETQYF,TGTGCCAGCAGCTTAGTCAGCGGGGGCCCCCAAGAGACCCAGTACTTC,TRBJ2-5,TRBD2,few,TRBV11-1
CASSFLGTEGNTIYF,TGTGCCAGCAGCTTCCTTGGGACAGAGGGAAACACCATATATTTT,TRBJ1-3,TRBD1,.,TRBV5-5
CASSEGGLPYNEQFF,TGTGCCAGCAGTGAAGGCGGACTCCCGTACAATGAGCAGTTCTTC,TRBJ2-1,.,.,TRBV6-1
CASSPRTSGGNYNEQFF,TGTGCCAGCAGCCCCCGGACTAGCGGGGGTAATTACAATGAGCAGTTCTTC,TRBJ2-1,TRBD2,.,TRBV11-3
CAISPAGGPGYEQYF,TGTGCCATCAGCCCAGCGGGAGGGCCTGGGTACGAGCAGTACTTC,TRBJ2-7,TRBD2,.,TRBV10-3
CASSPVGGGIGTEAFF,TGTGCCAGCAGCCCTGTGGGTGGGGGGATCGGCACTGAAGCTTTCTTT,TRBJ1-1,.,few,TRBV5-6
CASSYSAVYGYTF,TGTGCCAGCAGTTACTCAGCCGTCTATGGCTACACCTTC,TRBJ1-2,.,.,TRBV6-5
CASSTHPGISGNTIYF,TGTGCCAGCAGCACTCACCCAGGGATCTCTGGAAACACCATATATTTT,TRBJ1-3,.,once,TRBV9
CASSPSGGAIDTQYF,TGTGCCAGCTCCCCTAGCGGGGGGGCCATAGATACGCAGTATTTT,TRBJ2-3,TRBD2,.,TRBV2
CASSFGQGQGFAYTF,TGTGCCAGCAGCTTCGGACAGGGCCAGGGTTTTGCTTACACCTTC,TRBJ1-2,TRBD1,few,TRBV5-6
CASSGLRRGEAFF,TGTGCCAGCAGCGGGCTCCGCAGGGGGGAAGCTTTCTTT,TRBJ1-1,TRBD1,once,TRBV7-9
CASSRLAGVQETQYF,TGTGCCAGCTCTAGACTAGCGGGAGTACAAGAGACCCAGTACTTC,TRBJ2-5,TRBD2,.,TRBV18
CASRLLAGGRNEQFF,TGTGCCAGCAGACTACTAGCGGGGGGCCGGAATGAGCAGTTCTTC,TRBJ2-1,TRBD2,.,TRBV6-5
CASSILRRANEKLFF,TGTGCCAGTAGTATATTACGACGGGCTAATGAAAAACTGTTTTTT,TRBJ1-4,.,.,TRBV19
CASSIDRSGLYGYTF,TGTGCCAGTAGTATAGATCGGAGTGGTCTGTATGGCTACACCTTC,TRBJ1-2,.,.,TRBV19
CASSLVRAFTDTQYF,TGTGCCAGCAGTTTAGTCAGGGCGTTCACAGATACGCAGTATTTT,TRBJ2-3,.,.,TRBV27
CSSSTGLETQYF,TGTTCCAGCAGCACAGGGTTAGAGACCCAGTACTTC,TRBJ2-5,.,.,TRBV7-9
CASSSQRGAGNTIYF,TGTGCCAGTAGTTCTCAAAGGGGCGCTGGAAACACCATATATTTT,TRBJ1-3,.,few,TRBV19
CASSETQGAEAFF,TGTGCCAGCAGTGAAACACAGGGAGCTGAAGCTTTCTTT,TRBJ1-1,.,few,TRBV6-1
CASSPQRGQGLNEKLFF,TGTGCCAGCAGCCCTCAAAGGGGACAGGGGCTTAATGAAAAACTGTTTTTT,TRBJ1-4,TRBD1,.,TRBV7-9
CASSFGREDGYTF,TGTGCCAGCAGCTTCGGACGGGAGGATGGCTACACCTTC,TRBJ1-2,.,.,TRBV5-4
CASSQVLAGIFQPQHF,TGCGCCAGCAGCCAAGTTTTGGCGGGGATTTTTCAGCCCCAGCATTTT,TRBJ1-5,.,once,TRBV4-3
CASSITGQANTEAFF,TGTGCCAGTAGTATAACTGGACAGGCGAACACTGAAGCTTTCTTT,TRBJ1-1,TRBD1,.,TRBV19
CASSLRRLAGVGGEQYF,TGTGCCAGCAGCCTTCGGCGTCTAGCGGGAGTCGGTGGCGAGCAGTACTTC,TRBJ2-7,TRBD2,.,TRBV14
CASSTTGGATNEKLFF,TGTGCCAGCAGCACCACAGGGGGCGCAACTAATGAAAAACTGTTTTTT,TRBJ1-4,TRBD1,once,TRBV7-9
CASSEDGTSQPQHF,TGTGCCAGCAGTGAAGACGGGACTAGTCAGCCCCAGCATTTT,TRBJ1-5,.,.,TRBV6-1
CASGLRGGSPLHF,TGTGCCAGCGGGCTACGGGGGGGTTCACCCCTCCACTTT,TRBJ1-6,.,.,TRBV27
CASKGRQEYTGELFF,TGTGCCAGCAAGGGCCGACAGGAATACACCGGGGAGCTGTTTTTT,TRBJ2-2,.,.,TRBV27
CASSHAGVPNEKLFF,TGTGCCAGCAGCCATGCAGGGGTGCCTAATGAAAAACTGTTTTTT,TRBJ1-4,.,.,TRBV9
CASSEGAARLHTGELFF,TGCGCCAGCAGCGAGGGGGCAGCCCGACTCCACACCGGGGAGCTGTTTTTT,TRBJ2-2,TRBD1,.,TRBV4-1
CASSVDQGAEAFF,TGTGCCAGCAGCGTAGATCAGGGGGCTGAAGCTTTCTTT,TRBJ1-1,TRBD1,.,TRBV9
CASSALSGRTDTQYF,TGTGCCAGCAGCGCTCTTAGCGGACGCACAGATACGCAGTATTTT,TRBJ2-3,.,.,TRBV11-2
CASSEEGARGRSGELFF,TGCGCCAGCAGTGAGGAGGGGGCCAGGGGAAGGTCCGGGGAGCTGTTTTTT,TRBJ2-2,TRBD1,few,TRBV10-2